This T cell receptor (beta chain) was sequenced during a study of T cells in Graves' hyperthyroidism and ophthalmopathy. Each person with ophthalmopathy scored at least 3 on the Clinical Activity Score, reached NOSPECS grade 4 or higher, and had been ill under 3 months. Notes on the study in general: Ophthalmopathy prediction by the model preceded onset by a median approximately 6.9 months. Blood also held most thyroid clonotypes expanded beyond 0.001.

The table lists this clonotype with many counts. Its antigen remains unidentified. The TCR beta CDR3 regions underwent amplification using RNA transcripts as the source. Primed by the HTBI set, a first-round RT-PCR was run on the TCR CDR3. TCRdb re-called the multiplex PCR reads with MiXCR, one entry per CDR3 protein. The table shows around 600,000 distinct CDR3 sequences, with roughly 15% occurring only once. The CDR3 contains 12 residues. The V end was cut by 6 bases, the J end by 6 bases, with 8 bases between. This TCR was sampled from a woman aged 45 to 65 with Graves' ophthalmopathy. This rearrangement joins TRBV12-3 or TRBV12-4 to TRBJ2-2; D unclear. Source material: blood. The CDR3 nucleotides are TGTGCCAGCAGCCAAGAGGCCGGGGAGCTGTTTTTT. This codes for CASSQEAGELFF.